This T cell receptor beta chain was sequenced in a study of shared clonotypes between healthy human individuals. Points from the study as a whole: Researchers found naive subsets generally carried larger estimated richness than memory subsets. A reduction in generation probabilities was seen for non-shared clonotypes relative to those shared by all four donors.

A word on this clone: As yet, its antigen is unknown.

TCRdb's table, derived via immunoSEQ multiplex PCR, lists solely in-frame clones and lacks some. The sample lists about 1 million clones, about 77% occurring once. The germline V gene encodes CDR1 MDHEN and CDR2 SYDVKM. The trim removed 4 bases at V and 11 bases at J, leaving 8 bases unmatched. The length of the CDR3 is 14 residues. V usage is TRBV28 and J usage is TRBJ1-4; 9 nucleotides line up with TRBD1. This TCR was recovered from a man between 18 and 29 years old in good health. Material: memory CD4+ T cells sorted from blood. Regarding subset: CD45RA-negative fraction. The CDR3: CASSYTGGDIKLFF. The CDR3 bases are TGTGCCAGCAGTTATACAGGGGGCGATATCAAACTGTTTTTT.